This T cell receptor (beta chain) is drawn from a study of CD8 T cells in ankylosing spondylitis. Researchers built TCR beta libraries using quantitative 5'-RACE with molecular barcodes. TCRdb ran MiXCR on the 5' RACE reads and lists one entry per CDR3 protein. The profile shows approximately 88,000 distinct CDR3 sequences, about 8.8% of them singletons. This clonotype was picked up many times. CDR3 length equals 15 residues. The J segment lost 6 bases and the V segment lost 1 base, leaving 8 bases of the junction unmatched. Germline CDR1 is MNHEY and CDR2 is SMNVEV (reference sequence). This TCR was sampled from a male donor with ankylosing spondylitis or in good health (not recorded which). The V and J genes are TRBV27 and TRBJ1-1; 7 bases map to TRBD1. The specimen sequenced was blood, either unsorted or a sorted T cell fraction (not recorded which). The DNA for the CDR3 is TGTGCCAGCAGTTTATTACAGGGGAAAGGAGCTGAAGCTTTCTTT. Its protein product is CASSLLQGKGAEAFF.